The text below deals with one T cell receptor (beta chain). CDR1 is LGHNA and CDR2 is YSLEER in the germline V gene. J gave up 4 bases and V 4 bases, and 6 bases lay outside the gene matches. The CDR3 has 16 residues. This record belongs to a study of T cell changes during pregnancy in multiple sclerosis. Profiled with immunoSEQ multiplex PCR; TCRdb holds only in-frame clones, not every one. In the table there are some 54,000 clones, just over 90% of which are singletons. The sequences come from peripheral blood, collected after pregnancy. The TCR was taken from a female donor with multiple sclerosis, enrolled in a pregnancy study. V usage is TRBV4-3 and J usage is TRBJ2-2; TRBD2 aligns across 10 bases. CDR3 sequence: CASSLSGTSATGELFF. The CDR3 DNA is TGCGCCAGCAGCCTCTCAGGGACTAGCGCCACCGGGGAGCTGTTTTTT.